This record looks at one TCR beta chain sequence and its context. V gave up 6 bases and J gave up 8 bases, with 8 bases separating them. CDR1 and CDR2 from the germline V gene are DFQATT and SNEGSKA (reference sequence). The length of the CDR3 is 10 residues. This sample is part of a study of blood T cell repertoires in COVID-19. Looking at the study overall: There were acute and convalescent COVID-19 samples, and they came from the United States, Italy and Spain.

Per the authors' pipeline: Reference gene primer amplification in the assay estimated nucleated cell counts. Produced via immunoSEQ multiplex PCR; TCRdb's table is partial and in-frame only. That table supplies the V and J calls and clone size; D and trimming were determined from the DNA. Found here are some 670,000 clones, 90% of them singletons; the top ten hold roughly 0.25%. The sample was peripheral blood. The sequence was collected from a woman under 30 with acute or convalescent COVID-19. The chain joins TRBV20-1 to TRBJ2-1; the D gene is possibly TRBD2 (5 bases). Written as DNA, the CDR3 is TGCAGTGCCCTGCGGGATGAGCAGTTCTTC. Encoded protein: CSALRDEQFF.